The 24 T cell receptor beta chains below all came from one sample that was sequenced in a study of cytomegalovirus exposure and HLA in healthy donors. The data were produced by immunoSEQ multiplex PCR, yet TCRdb's version contains in-frame clones alone and is incomplete. The repertoire holds fewer than 150,000 clones, about 87% seen once, with more than 1.5% in the top ten. Material: PBMCs. The receptors were gathered from a man aged 18 to 30 in good health and CMV-seronegative.

This chain connects TRBV7-6 to TRBJ1-3; D call uncertain. Germline V gives CDR1 SGHVS, CDR2 FNYEAQ. This CDR3 region has 15 residues. Trimming took off 1 base at V and 0 bases at J, with 7 bases between the two ends. The CDR3 DNA reads as TGTGCCAGCAGCTTAGGTGCAGGCTCTGGAAACACCATATATTTT. Its protein is CASSLGAGSGNTIYF.

The CDR3 DNA is TGTGCCAGCTCACCAAGCTCAGGGTCTAATGAAAAACTGTTTTTT. Amino acid sequence: CASSPSSGSNEKLFF. This rearrangement joins TRBV18 to TRBJ1-4, with D perhaps TRBD1 (5 bases). Trimming cost V 2 bases and J 3 bases, with 10 bases left between them. CDR1 is KGHSH, CDR2 LQKENI, per germline. The CDR3 runs to 15 residues.

CDR3 sequence: CASSPTGTPPYNEQFF. The CDR3 DNA is TGCGCCAGCAGCCCAACCGGGACACCCCCTTACAATGAGCAGTTCTTC. The chain recombines TRBV5-1 with TRBJ2-1, with D possibly TRBD1 on 6 matching bases. This CDR3 region has 16 residues. Trimming shortened V by 4 bases and J by 4 bases, and 18 bases separated the two germline ends. From germline, CDR1 is SGHRS and CDR2 YFSETQ.

The chain couples TRBV12-5 to TRBJ1-5; the D gene is possibly TRBD1 (5 bases). This CDR3 is 15 amino acids long. V was shortened by 1 base and J by 5 bases, with 12 bases between the two germline ends. The germline CDR1 and CDR2 sequences are LGHNT and FRNRAP. The CDR3 here is CASGLAGWGDQPQHF. CDR3 coding DNA: TGTGCTAGTGGTTTGGCCGGTTGGGGGGATCAGCCCCAGCATTTT.

The J gene is TRBJ1-4, the V gene TRBV7-2; D not resolved. CDR1 and CDR2 from the germline V gene are SGHTA and FQGNSA. CDR3 size: 18 residues. V was pared by 1 base and J by 1 base, with 16 bases between. The CDR3 nucleotides are TGTGCCAGCAGCTTAGGGGAGACATCTCTCTTAACTAATGAAAAACTGTTTTTT. It yields the protein CASSLGETSLLTNEKLFF.

The chain has TRBV2 and TRBJ2-7, with 7 bases lining up with TRBD1. CDR1 and CDR2 from the germline V gene are SNHLY and FYNNEI. V gave up 6 bases and J gave up 1 base; unmatched junction bases: 3. This CDR3 contains 13 residues. As DNA, the CDR3 is TGTGCCAGCAGGGGGACAGATTCCTACGAGCAGTACTTC. Protein sequence: CASRGTDSYEQYF.

V gene TRBV25-1 combines with J gene TRBJ2-1; TRBD2 aligns across 13 bases. The CDR3 consists of 15 residues. Germline lookup yields CDR1 MGHDK and CDR2 SYGVNS. V shed 6 bases, J shed 8 bases, and the junction held 7 bases outside the gene matches. CDR3 DNA sequence: TGTGCCAGCAGGCCCGGGACTAGCGGGACGGATGAGCAGTTCTTC. The encoded protein is CASRPGTSGTDEQFF.

The rearrangement joins TRBV7-9 to TRBJ2-2, with D possibly matching TRBD2 (5 bases). This CDR3 is 14 amino acids long. V was trimmed by 5 bases and J by 4 bases, leaving 11 bases between them. Per the germline V gene, CDR1 is SEHNR and CDR2 is FQNEAQ (reference sequence). The CDR3 DNA reads TGTGCCAGCAGCGGGTGGAGGTCCACCGGGGAGCTGTTTTTT. Amino acids: CASSGWRSTGELFF.

A single count supports this clone. The chain uses TRBV5-5 and TRBJ2-1; 14 nucleotides align to TRBD2. CDR1 and CDR2 (germline): SGHKS, YYEKEE (reference sequence). V lost 4 bases to trimming and J lost 8 bases; unmatched junction nucleotides: 5. CDR3 size: 15 residues. The CDR3 reads CASSRGTSGSYEQFF. Here the CDR3 DNA reads TGTGCCAGCAGCCGAGGGACTAGCGGGAGTTATGAGCAGTTCTTC.

The rearrangement uses TRBV27 and TRBJ1-4, with TRBD1 matching 10 bases. J gave up 5 bases and V 5 bases, and 8 bases lay outside the gene matches. The CDR3 has 16 residues. CDR1 and CDR2 (germline): MNHEY, SMNVEV (reference sequence). The CDR3 loop reads CASSVAPGQGNEKLFF. The CDR3 DNA reads TGTGCCAGCAGTGTAGCTCCGGGACAGGGGAATGAAAAACTGTTTTTT.

The rearrangement links TRBV5-1 to TRBJ2-2, with a possible D match to TRBD1 (6 bases). The CDR3 runs to 15 residues. Germline CDR1 SGHRS, CDR2 YFSETQ. V shed 3 bases and J shed 4 bases, with 13 bases lying between them. CDR3: CASSSGTLATGELFF. For the CDR3, the DNA is TGCGCCAGCAGCTCCGGGACACTCGCCACCGGGGAGCTGTTTTTT.

This chain joins TRBV18 and TRBJ1-3, with D unresolved. Germline lookup yields CDR1 KGHSH and CDR2 LQKENI. The V end lost 3 bases, the J end lost 0 bases, and 3 bases lay between the germline ends. CDR3 length equals 13 residues. The CDR3 sequence: CASSPHSGNTIYF. The CDR3 bases are TGTGCCAGCTCACCTCACTCTGGAAACACCATATATTTT.

This chain connects TRBV6-6 to TRBJ1-5; 8 bases align to TRBD1. The CDR3 is 15 amino acids. Germline V lookup: CDR1 MNHNY, CDR2 SVGAGI (reference sequence). V was pared by 6 bases and J by 1 base, with 5 bases of the junction left unmatched. CDR3 amino acids: CASSKGQASNQPQHF. CDR3 coding DNA: TGTGCCAGCAGCAAGGGACAGGCGAGCAATCAGCCCCAGCATTTT.

V gene TRBV6-5 combines with J gene TRBJ1-5; 8 nucleotides align to TRBD1. This CDR3 has 13 residues. Germline lookup yields CDR1 MNHEY and CDR2 SVGAGI. The junction had 5 bases not matched to a gene; V was cut back by 6 bases and J by 7 bases. CDR3 sequence (DNA): TGTGCCAGCAGCGGACAGGGTTACCAGCCCCAGCATTTT. Amino acid sequence: CASSGQGYQPQHF.

The V call is TRBV4-2, the J call TRBJ2-6; the D is unclear. Germline values: CDR1 LGHNA, CDR2 YNFKEQ. This CDR3 is built from 18 residues. V lost 4 bases, J lost 0 bases, and 16 bases lay in between. The CDR3 nucleotides read TGTGCCAGCAGCCCTTTGTCGGGTCAAAACTCTGGGGCCAACGTCCTGACTTTC. This codes for CASSPLSGQNSGANVLTF.

The rearrangement joins TRBV30 to TRBJ2-1, with D possibly TRBD2 on 5 matching bases. Germline values: CDR1 GTSNPN, CDR2 SVGIG (reference sequence). This CDR3 has 14 residues. Deletions cut 3 bases from V and 10 bases from J, with 19 bases between. CDR3 in DNA: TGTGCCTGGAGATCCCCCGGGATTTATCGAGAGCAGTTCTTC. It translates to CAWRSPGIYREQFF.

This chain connects TRBV14 to TRBJ2-7; no firm D call. Germline CDR1 reads SGHDN; CDR2 reads FVKESK. The CDR3 sequence is 12 residues long. The V and J ends lost 2 bases and 1 base respectively, with 3 bases between them. CDR3 region: CASSQSSYEQYF. In nucleotides, the CDR3 is TGTGCCAGCAGCCAATCTTCCTACGAGCAGTACTTC.

The chain is built from TRBV5-3 and TRBJ1-1, with 9 bases identical to TRBD1. TRBV5-3 is an ORF; its function is uncertain. Trimming at V came to 8 bases and at J to 5 bases, leaving 10 bases not matched to a gene. CDR3 length equals 14 residues. CDR3 sequence reads: CASHPTGGKTEAFF. DNA of the CDR3: TGTGCCAGCCACCCAACAGGGGGCAAGACTGAAGCTTTCTTT.

This clone was seen more than once but under ten times. The chain links TRBV11-2 to TRBJ1-2; D gene ambiguous. The V and J ends lost 0 bases and 7 bases respectively, with 18 bases between them. CDR3 length equals 16 residues. CDR1 and CDR2 (germline): SGHAT, FQNNGV. The CDR3: CASSLDNSPLFGGYTF. CDR3 coding DNA: TGTGCCAGCAGCTTAGATAACAGTCCCTTATTTGGTGGCTACACCTTC.

Regarding this clone: A read error is possible here, since a much larger clone lies one base away. The chain links TRBV19 to TRBJ1-1; D gene ambiguous. This CDR3 comprises 14 residues. From germline, CDR1 is LNHDA and CDR2 SQIVND (reference sequence). The DNA for the CDR3 is TGTGCCAGTAGTATCTTGAAACAGAACACTGAAACTTTCTTT. This codes for CASSILKQNTETFF.

This clone was observed a single time. This chain links TRBV28 with TRBJ2-7, with 11 bases matching TRBD2. This CDR3 has 16 amino acids. Germline-derived CDR1 and CDR2 are MDHEN and SYDVKM. After removal of 3 bases from V and 3 bases from J, the junction contained 7 bases not matched to a gene. Here the CDR3 DNA reads TGTGCCAGCAGTTTGCCGGGGCTAGCGGGGGGCTACGAGCAGTACTTC. This codes for CASSLPGLAGGYEQYF. The whole variable domain, remainder taken from reference TRBV28 and TRBJ2-7, is DVKVTQSSRYLVKRTGEKVFLECVQDMDHENMFWYRQDPGLGLRLIYFSYDVKMKEKGDIPEGYSVSREKKERFSLILESASTNQTSMYLCASSLPGLAGGYEQYFGPGTRLTVT.

The chain uses TRBV15 and TRBJ1-5; no reliable D call. The germline V gene has CDR1 LNHNV and CDR2 YYDKDF (reference sequence). V lost 3 bases and J 5 bases, leaving 14 bases between the germline ends. This CDR3 contains 15 residues. The CDR3 region has the DNA TGTGCCACCAGCAGGGGCAGATTGCGGGATCAGCCCCAGCATTTT. This sequence encodes CATSRGRLRDQPQHF.

The CDR3 is CASSLWGQLQYTSGNTIYF. Written as DNA, the CDR3 is TGTGCCAGCTCCCTTTGGGGACAGCTTCAATACACCTCTGGAAACACCATATATTTT. J is TRBJ1-3 and V is TRBV2; TRBD1 matches at 7 bases. The ends lost 8 bases at V and 0 bases at J; junction bases unmatched: 19. The CDR3 runs to 19 residues. Germline-derived CDR1 and CDR2 are SNHLY and FYNNEI.

This chain uses TRBV6-1 with TRBJ1-1; 10 bases are shared with TRBD1. Germline V gene data show CDR1 as MNHNS and CDR2 as SASEGT. The CDR3 has 13 amino acids. Trimming removed 8 bases from V and 4 bases from J; junction bases left unmatched: 4. CDR3 protein: CASRDRGVTEAFF. CDR3 coding DNA: TGTGCCAGCCGGGACAGGGGTGTCACTGAAGCTTTCTTT.